The 10 T cell receptor beta chains below come from one sample, sequenced in a study of blood T cell repertoires in COVID-19. Some clones are missing from TCRdb's copy, which holds only in-frame ones; the method was immunoSEQ multiplex PCR. This sample has under 350,000 clones, with 65% to 90% found just once. Sequenced material: peripheral blood. Every receptor here comes from a human donor in a cohort sampled during active COVID-19.

This chain connects TRBV30 to TRBJ2-3; 12 bases are a match to TRBD1. This CDR3 has 18 residues. Trimming cost V 1 base and J 4 bases; bases outside gene matches: 12. Germline V gene data show CDR1 as GTSNPN and CDR2 as SVGIG (reference sequence). CDR3 nucleotide sequence: TGTGCCTGGAGTGAGGTACCGGGACAGGGGGCATTCGCAGATACGCAGTATTTT. It is translated as CAWSEVPGQGAFADTQYF.

The DNA for the CDR3 is TGCGCCAGCAGCTTGGTTTGGGGTCGGGGAGCTTTCTTT. Its translation: CASSLVWGRGAFF. The rearrangement joins TRBV5-1 to TRBJ1-1; D unresolved. The CDR3 totals 13 residues. CDR1 is SGHRS and CDR2 is YFSETQ in the germline V gene. V lost 0 bases to trimming and J lost 10 bases, with 13 bases between them.

V usage is TRBV4-1 and J usage is TRBJ1-2; tentative D call: TRBD1 (6 bases). The germline gives CDR1 MGHRA, CDR2 YSYEKL. Trimming removed 1 base from V and 4 bases from J, with 13 bases in between. CDR3 length equals 15 residues. The CDR3 DNA sequence: TGCGCCAGCAGCCAAGCCCGACAGGATCTCTATGGCTACACCTTC. Translation gives CASSQARQDLYGYTF.

The rearrangement joins TRBV2 to TRBJ1-5; D is possibly TRBD1 (6 bases). The CDR3 is 14 residues long. V lost 4 bases, J lost 2 bases, and 9 bases lay in between. CDR1 SNHLY and CDR2 FYNNEI come from the germline V gene. CDR3: CASSGRGGNQPQHF. The CDR3 bases are TGTGCCAGCAGTGGCAGGGGAGGCAATCAGCCCCAGCATTTT.

The V gene is TRBV3-1 (or the pseudogene TRBV3-2), the J gene TRBJ1-1; 7 nucleotides line up with TRBD1. The CDR3 spans 14 residues. V dropped 4 bases and J dropped 1; count of bases not matched to a gene: 3. From germline, CDR1 is LGHDT and CDR2 YNNKEL (reference sequence). The CDR3 nucleotides are TGTGCCAGCAGCCGACAGGGAGAGAACACTGAAGCTTTCTTT. Protein: CASSRQGENTEAFF.

The V and J genes are TRBV2 and TRBJ2-3; D call uncertain. This CDR3 comprises 12 residues. The V and J ends lost 3 bases and 3 bases respectively, with 4 bases between them. Germline assignment: CDR1 SNHLY and CDR2 FYNNEI. The CDR3 DNA reads TGTGCCAGCAGTGAGGAGACAGATACGCAGTATTTT. It yields the protein CASSEETDTQYF.

V is TRBV6-5 and J is TRBJ1-1; no reliable D call. The CDR3 loop spans 13 amino acids. Germline V gene lookup returns CDR1 MNHEY and CDR2 SVGAGI. V was trimmed by 0 bases and J by 7 bases, leaving 9 bases between them. CDR3 sequence reads: CASSYSRVSEAFF. CDR3 DNA: TGTGCCAGCAGTTACTCGAGAGTAAGTGAAGCTTTCTTT.

The chain is built from TRBV18 and TRBJ1-1, with TRBD1 matching over 9 bases. The CDR3 totals 15 residues. Trimming cost V 4 bases and J 3 bases; bases outside gene matches: 6. Germline V CDR1 and CDR2: KGHSH, LQKENI. DNA of the CDR3: TGTGCCAGCTCACTATCCGGGACAGGGTACACTGAAGCTTTCTTT. The encoded protein is CASSLSGTGYTEAFF.

This clone has more than one count but fewer than ten. The chain is built from TRBV2 and TRBJ2-5; TRBD2 agrees at 8 bases. The length of the CDR3 is 15 residues. CDR1 is SNHLY and CDR2 is FYNNEI in the germline V gene. The V and J ends lost 3 bases and 5 bases, in that order; junction bases with no gene match: 8. CDR3 sequence: CASSEVAGLSETQYF. Here the CDR3 DNA reads TGTGCCAGCAGTGAGGTAGCGGGGTTATCGGAGACCCAGTACTTC.

The chain employs TRBV5-1 and TRBJ2-5, with D tentatively TRBD1 (6 bases). Germline V gene data show CDR1 as SGHRS and CDR2 as YFSETQ. The CDR3 has 13 residues. Trimming left V 4 bases short and J 5 bases short, with 12 bases between. The CDR3 spells CASSVDRPETQYF. In DNA, the CDR3 is TGCGCCAGCAGCGTAGACAGGCCGGAGACCCAGTACTTC. Full variable domain (rest looked up from reference TRBV5-1 and TRBJ2-5): KAGVTQTPRYLIKTRGQQVTLSCSPISGHRSVSWYQQTPGQGLQFLFEYFSETQRNKGNFPGRFSGRQFSNSRSEMNVSTLELGDSALYLCASSVDRPETQYFGPGTRLLVL.